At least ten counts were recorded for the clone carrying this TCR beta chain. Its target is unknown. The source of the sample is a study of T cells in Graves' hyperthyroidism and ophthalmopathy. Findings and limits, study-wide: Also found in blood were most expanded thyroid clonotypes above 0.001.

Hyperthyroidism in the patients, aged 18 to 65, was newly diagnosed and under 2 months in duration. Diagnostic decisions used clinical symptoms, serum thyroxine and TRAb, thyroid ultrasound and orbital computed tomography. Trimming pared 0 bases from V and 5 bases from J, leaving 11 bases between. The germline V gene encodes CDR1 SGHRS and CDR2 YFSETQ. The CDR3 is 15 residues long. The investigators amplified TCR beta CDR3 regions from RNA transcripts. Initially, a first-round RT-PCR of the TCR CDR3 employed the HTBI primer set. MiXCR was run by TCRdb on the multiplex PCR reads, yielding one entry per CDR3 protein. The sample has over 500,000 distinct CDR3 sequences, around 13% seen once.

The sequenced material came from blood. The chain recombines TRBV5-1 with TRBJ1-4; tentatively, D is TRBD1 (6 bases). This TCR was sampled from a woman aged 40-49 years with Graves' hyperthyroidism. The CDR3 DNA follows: TGCGCCAGCAGCTTGGCTCGACAGGCGAATGAAAAACTGTTTTTT. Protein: CASSLARQANEKLFF.